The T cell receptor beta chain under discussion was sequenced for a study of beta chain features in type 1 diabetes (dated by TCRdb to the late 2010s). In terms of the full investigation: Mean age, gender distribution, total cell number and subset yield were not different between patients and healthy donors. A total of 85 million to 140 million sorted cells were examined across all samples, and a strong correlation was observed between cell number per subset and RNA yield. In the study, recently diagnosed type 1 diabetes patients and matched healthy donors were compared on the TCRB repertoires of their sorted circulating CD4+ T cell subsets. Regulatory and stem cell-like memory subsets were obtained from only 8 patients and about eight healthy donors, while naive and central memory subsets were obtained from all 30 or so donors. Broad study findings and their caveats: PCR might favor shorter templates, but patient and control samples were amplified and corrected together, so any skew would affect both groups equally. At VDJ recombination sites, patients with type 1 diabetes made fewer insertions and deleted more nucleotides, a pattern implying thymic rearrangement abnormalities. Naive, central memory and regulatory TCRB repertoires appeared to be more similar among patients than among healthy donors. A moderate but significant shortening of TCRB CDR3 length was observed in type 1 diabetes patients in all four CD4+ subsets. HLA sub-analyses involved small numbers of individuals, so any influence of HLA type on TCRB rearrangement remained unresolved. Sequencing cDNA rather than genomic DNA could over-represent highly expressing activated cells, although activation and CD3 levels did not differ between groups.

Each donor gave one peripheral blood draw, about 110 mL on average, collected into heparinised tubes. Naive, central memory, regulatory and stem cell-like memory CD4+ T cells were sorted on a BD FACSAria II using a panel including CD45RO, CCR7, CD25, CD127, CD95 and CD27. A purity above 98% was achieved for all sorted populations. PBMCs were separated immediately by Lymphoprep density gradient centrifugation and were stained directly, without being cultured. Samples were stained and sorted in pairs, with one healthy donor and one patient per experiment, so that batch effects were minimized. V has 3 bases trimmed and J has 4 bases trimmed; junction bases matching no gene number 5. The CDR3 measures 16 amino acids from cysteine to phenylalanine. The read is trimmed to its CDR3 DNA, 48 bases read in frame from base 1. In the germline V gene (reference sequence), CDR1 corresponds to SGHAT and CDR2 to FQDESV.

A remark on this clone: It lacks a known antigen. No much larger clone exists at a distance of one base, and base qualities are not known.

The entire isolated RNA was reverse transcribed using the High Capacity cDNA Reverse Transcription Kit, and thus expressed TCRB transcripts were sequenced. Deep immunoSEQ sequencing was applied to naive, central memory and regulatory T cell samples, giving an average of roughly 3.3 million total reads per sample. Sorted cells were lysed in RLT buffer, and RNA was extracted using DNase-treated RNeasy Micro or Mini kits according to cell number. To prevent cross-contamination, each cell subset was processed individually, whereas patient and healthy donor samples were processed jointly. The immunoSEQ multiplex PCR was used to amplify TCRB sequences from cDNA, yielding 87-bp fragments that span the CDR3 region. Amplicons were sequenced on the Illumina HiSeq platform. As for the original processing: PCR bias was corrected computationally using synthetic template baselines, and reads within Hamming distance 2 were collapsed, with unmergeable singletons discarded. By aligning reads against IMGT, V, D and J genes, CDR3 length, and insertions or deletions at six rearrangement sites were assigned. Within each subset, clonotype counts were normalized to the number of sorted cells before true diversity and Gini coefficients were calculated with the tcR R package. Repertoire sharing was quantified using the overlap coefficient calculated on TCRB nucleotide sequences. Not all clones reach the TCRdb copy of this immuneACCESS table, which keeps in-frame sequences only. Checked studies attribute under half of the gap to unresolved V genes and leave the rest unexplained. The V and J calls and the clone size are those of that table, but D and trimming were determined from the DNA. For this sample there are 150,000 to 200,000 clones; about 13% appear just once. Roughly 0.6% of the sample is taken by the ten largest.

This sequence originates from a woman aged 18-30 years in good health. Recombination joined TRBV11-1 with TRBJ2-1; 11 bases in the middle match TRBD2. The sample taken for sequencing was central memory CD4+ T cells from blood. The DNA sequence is TGTGCCAGCAGCTTTACTAGCGGGAGAACATACAATGAGCAGTTCTTC. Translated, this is CASSFTSGRTYNEQFF.